This T cell receptor (beta chain) was obtained from a study of blood T cell repertoires in COVID-19. Source study methods: Estimation of nucleated cell counts was performed using reference gene primer amplification. The method was immunoSEQ multiplex PCR; TCRdb's version includes in-frame clones alone and lacks a portion of them. That table is the source of V, J and clone size, and D and trimming were worked out from the DNA. The sample has roughly 190,000 clones; 65% to 85% are singletons. Sequencing used peripheral blood. The clonotype originates from a human donor with acute or convalescent COVID-19. The donor label of this sample is uncertain.

The CDR3 here is CASSLGTGLAEAFF. Written as DNA, the CDR3 is TGCGCCAGCAGCTTGGGCACCGGGTTAGCTGAAGCTTTCTTT. The rearrangement links TRBV5-1 to TRBJ1-1, with D unresolved. V dropped 0 bases and J dropped 6 bases, with 12 bases sitting between them. From germline, CDR1 is SGHRS and CDR2 YFSETQ. The CDR3 is made up of 14 amino acids.